This TCR beta chain was identified in a study of blood T cell repertoires in COVID-19. Study in general: Samples representing acute and convalescent COVID-19 were sourced from the United States, Italy and Spain. PBMCs, B-cell-depleted T cells, or T cells were the source of the cDNA or gDNA that made up the material.

Original processing methods: The authors estimated nucleated cell counts from reference gene primer amplification. Profiling relied on immunoSEQ multiplex PCR, and the TCRdb table lists in-frame clones only, not all of them. V and J calls plus clone size are reproduced from that table; the DNA served to infer D and trimming. The table lists about 230,000 clones, about nine tenths of them singletons. Seattle patient enrollment occurred during active infection, with longitudinal follow-up thereafter. This CDR3 has 16 residues. Germline V CDR1 and CDR2: SGHRS, YFSETQ. V shed 6 bases, J shed 8 bases, and the junction held 15 bases outside the gene matches.

The chain links TRBV5-1 to TRBJ2-1, with 9 positions matching TRBD1. Sequenced material: peripheral blood. The TCR comes from a man aged 45 to 65 with COVID-19, enrolled during active disease. Here the CDR3 reads CASTRVPGQGRHEQFF. The CDR3 DNA is TGCGCCAGCACCCGAGTTCCGGGACAGGGAAGACATGAGCAGTTCTTC.